The 28 T cell receptor beta chains listed next were all sequenced from one sample in a study of human T cells and chemical hapten exposure. As to time point: patch test 3, about 24 weeks after DPC sensitization. Treatment here: therapeutic diphenylcyclopropenone sensitization with weekly scalp DPC. MiXCR, run by TCRdb on the RACE reads, gives a single entry per CDR3 protein. Of 100,000 to 150,000 distinct CDR3 sequences in the sample, 11% were seen once. Material: whole blood, obtained in connection with sensitization to the hapten diphenylcyclopropenone (DPC). The receptors were sampled from a woman between 45 and 65 years old with alopecia areata. Some clones in this sample may be carry-over from other donors' samples.

This clonotype was observed a few times. The chain links TRBV9 to TRBJ2-3; 8 bases match TRBD2. With V trimmed by 0 bases and J by 5 bases, 5 bases remained unmatched. This CDR3 is built from 15 residues. Per the germline V gene, CDR1 is SGDLS and CDR2 is YYNGEE. The CDR3 DNA reads as TGTGCCAGCAGCGTAGGCGGGGGGTCTGGAGATACGCAGTATTTT. The encoded protein is CASSVGGGSGDTQYF.

The gene calls are TRBV6-2 or TRBV6-3 and TRBJ2-2; D perhaps matches TRBD2 (7 bases). The germline V gene has CDR1 MNHEY and CDR2 SVGEGT. The CDR3 has 17 amino acids. V lost 5 bases, J lost 5 bases, and 21 bases lay in between. The CDR3 DNA is TGTGCCAGCAGTGTACTACCGTTACAGGGAGGGACCGGGGAGCTGTTTTTT. It yields the protein CASSVLPLQGGTGELFF.

There are a few counts of this clonotype. The chain carries TRBV12-3 or TRBV12-4 and TRBJ2-1; TRBD2 matches at 8 bases. V shed 3 bases, J shed 7 bases, and the junction held 8 bases outside the gene matches. This CDR3 contains 15 residues. The CDR3 DNA follows: TGTGCCAGCAGTTTCGGCAAGACTAGCGTTAATGAGCAGTTCTTC. Amino acids: CASSFGKTSVNEQFF.

This clonotype was found a few times. J is TRBJ2-7 and V is TRBV28; D unresolved. V lost 6 bases and J 2 bases, leaving 5 bases between the germline ends. Germline CDR1 is MDHEN and CDR2 is SYDVKM. This CDR3 region has 11 residues. The CDR3 spells CASSQAYEQYF. CDR3 nucleotides: TGTGCCAGCAGCCAAGCCTACGAGCAGTACTTC.

The table lists this clonotype with a few counts. This sequence joins TRBV5-1 and TRBJ2-3; a weak D match, TRBD1 (5 bases). Germline CDR1 SGHRS, CDR2 YFSETQ. Deletions cut 6 bases from V and 3 bases from J, with 11 bases between. This CDR3 has 13 amino acids. In DNA form, the CDR3 reads TGCGCCAGCACCCGCAGGGAAACAGATACGCAGTATTTT. Translated: CASTRRETDTQYF. Variable domain in full (rest from reference TRBV5-1 and TRBJ2-3): KAGVTQTPRYLIKTRGQQVTLSCSPISGHRSVSWYQQTPGQGLQFLFEYFSETQRNKGNFPGRFSGRQFSNSRSEMNVSTLELGDSALYLCASTRRETDTQYFGPGTRLTVL.

This rearrangement joins TRBV12-3 or TRBV12-4 to TRBJ1-1; D unclear. Trimming cost V 2 bases and J 1 base, with 5 bases left between them. The CDR3 contains 13 residues. The CDR3 loop reads CASSLKQNTEAFF. The DNA of the CDR3 is TGTGCCAGCAGTTTAAAGCAGAACACTGAAGCTTTCTTT.

V is TRBV7-2 and J is TRBJ2-7; no clear D gene. CDR3 length: 12 amino acids. From germline, CDR1 is SGHTA and CDR2 FQGNSA. V lost 4 bases, J lost 2 bases, and 6 bases lay in between. The DNA of the CDR3 is TGTGCCAGCAGCTCCGGAGCCTACGAGCAGTACTTC. Its protein product is CASSSGAYEQYF.

The V and J genes are TRBV7-2 and TRBJ1-6; D may be TRBD1 (5 bases). The CDR3 runs 15 residues. Germline V CDR1 and CDR2: SGHTA, FQGNSA. V gave up 5 bases and J gave up 7 bases, with 15 bases separating them. CDR3 nucleotide sequence: TGTGCCAGCAGCGCCGAGGCCAGGGAAAATTCACCCCTCCACTTT. It is translated as CASSAEARENSPLHF.

This clonotype was detected a few times. The gene calls are TRBV28 and TRBJ2-1; 7 bases map to TRBD1. Trimming took 10 bases from V and 5 from J; bases not matched to a gene: 8. Germline V gene sequence: CDR1 MDHEN, CDR2 SYDVKM. This CDR3 comprises 13 residues. CDR3 nucleotides: TGTGCCACCCACAGGGGTCCGAACAATGAGCAGTTCTTC. This gives the protein CATHRGPNNEQFF.

This clonotype was detected only a few times. The rearrangement joins TRBV28 to TRBJ2-7; D call uncertain. The CDR3 is 11 residues long. CDR1 MDHEN and CDR2 SYDVKM come from the germline V gene. V gave up 5 bases and J gave up 5 bases, with 7 bases separating them. The CDR3 DNA is TGTGCCAGCAGTACCGTCCACGAGCAGTACTTC. Translating it yields CASSTVHEQYF.

This clonotype was picked up a small number of times. The chain couples TRBV20-1 to TRBJ2-7, with 9 bases fitting TRBD2. J lost 4 bases, V lost 6 bases, and 13 bases had no gene match. CDR3 length: 15 residues. CDR1 is DFQATT and CDR2 is SNEGSKA in the germline V gene (reference sequence). The CDR3 protein is CSARSLAGAFYEQYF. The CDR3 bases are TGCAGTGCGCGGTCTTTAGCGGGAGCTTTTTACGAGCAGTACTTC.

As for this clonotype: At one of its ends the junction is not consistent with the germline gene, which may arise from a read error. The chain has TRBV6-5 and TRBJ1-6; no clear D. The germline V gene has CDR1 MNHEY and CDR2 SVGAGI. The CDR3 contains 13 residues. CDR3 residues: CASSYSDNSPLHF. CDR3 nucleotides: TGTGCCAGCAGTTACTCCGATAATTCACCCCTCCACTTT.

In this sample, this clonotype turned up a few times. The chain employs TRBV5-6 and TRBJ1-1, with TRBD1 as a possible D gene (5 bases). The germline V gene encodes CDR1 SGHDT and CDR2 YYEEEE. The CDR3 runs to 13 residues. Trimming left V 2 bases short and J 8 bases short, with 13 bases between. CDR3: CASSLTGGREAFF. CDR3 in DNA: TGTGCCAGCAGCTTAACGGGGGGTCGGGAAGCTTTCTTT.

This clonotype was recorded a few times. V is TRBV27 and J is TRBJ1-2; D is possibly TRBD1 (5 bases). The length of the CDR3 is 16 residues. V was cut by 6 bases and J by 1 base, with 18 bases left in between. Germline CDR1 and CDR2: MNHEY and SMNVEV (reference sequence). The CDR3 DNA reads TGTGCCAGCAGCCTCGAAGGAAGAGGGGATAACTATGGCTACACCTTC. Its translation: CASSLEGRGDNYGYTF.

This clonotype has just a few counts. Compared with germline, one end of the junction differs, possibly owing to a read error. The rearrangement joins TRBV20-1 to TRBJ1-2, with D possibly matching TRBD1 (5 bases). Germline V gives CDR1 DFQATT, CDR2 SNEGSKA (reference sequence). The CDR3 runs 12 residues. The DNA for the CDR3 is TGCAGTGCCGGGAGGATTACAGGAGAGCTTTGCTTC. It is translated as CSAGRITGELCF.

The chain is built from TRBV29-1 and TRBJ2-7; D unresolved. This CDR3 comprises 10 residues. The V gene lost 8 bases and the J gene lost 5 bases, with 10 bases spanning the gap. CDR1 and CDR2 (germline): SQVTM, ANQGSEA. The CDR3 spells CSSTNDEQYF. In DNA form, the CDR3 reads TGCAGCTCCACGAACGACGAGCAGTACTTC.

The chain is built from TRBV12-3 or TRBV12-4 and TRBJ1-4, with D possibly TRBD1 on 5 matching bases. The CDR3 consists of 15 residues. Trimming left V 2 bases short and J 7 bases short, with 14 bases between. CDR3 region: CASSLRAGRIEKLFF. The DNA of the CDR3 is TGTGCCAGCAGTTTAAGGGCAGGGAGGATTGAAAAACTGTTTTTT.

As to this clonotype: Because the CDR3 is missing its conserved closing phenylalanine or tryptophan, this is likely a read error. This chain connects TRBV6-5 to TRBJ1-4; D gene uncertain. CDR3 length equals 16 residues. Trimming removed 6 bases at V and 1 base at J, with 15 bases between. Germline V lookup: CDR1 MNHEY, CDR2 SVGAGI. CDR3 sequence: CASRRVPSLTNEKLFV. The CDR3 DNA sequence: TGTGCCAGCAGGAGGGTACCCAGCTTAACTAATGAAAAACTGTTTGTT.

This clonotype was seen ten or more times. V usage is TRBV20-1 and J usage is TRBJ2-6; 7 nucleotides match TRBD1. Trimming cost V 6 bases and J 4 bases; bases outside gene matches: 12. The CDR3 extends over 16 amino acids. The V gene's germline CDR1 is DFQATT and CDR2 SNEGSKA (reference sequence). The CDR3 DNA reads as TGCAGTGCCCCGGACAGGTCCCGCGAAGGGGCCAACGTCCTGACTTTC. Translating gives CSAPDRSREGANVLTF.

The chain employs TRBV20-1 and TRBJ2-7; TRBD1 might be the D (5 bases). Trimming shortened V by 1 base and J by 0 bases, and 16 bases separated the two germline ends. Germline V gene lookup returns CDR1 DFQATT and CDR2 SNEGSKA (reference sequence). This CDR3 is built from 16 residues. The CDR3 DNA reads TGCAGTGCTAGAGGTCACCTCTTAGGACACTCCTACGAGCAGTACTTC. Amino acid sequence: CSARGHLLGHSYEQYF.

The chain carries TRBV2 and TRBJ1-5, with D possibly TRBD1 on 6 matching bases. Germline-derived CDR1 and CDR2 are SNHLY and FYNNEI. The ends were cut back, 8 bases at V and 5 bases at J, with 16 bases in the middle. The CDR3 totals 14 residues. CDR3 in amino acids: CASSGGQGDQPQHF. In nucleotides, the CDR3 is TGTGCCAGCTCGGGGGGCCAAGGCGATCAGCCCCAGCATTTT.

CDR3 protein: CSTGQNTGELFF. CDR3 DNA sequence: TGCAGCACCGGGCAAAACACCGGGGAGCTGTTTTTT. The V gene is TRBV29-1, the J gene TRBJ2-2; D is unclear. V lost 8 bases and J 2 bases, leaving 9 bases between the germline ends. CDR1 is SQVTM and CDR2 is ANQGSEA in the germline V gene. The CDR3 extends over 12 amino acids.

The chain's CDR3 is CASSLAGGRPDTQYF. In nucleotides, the CDR3 is TGCGCCAGCAGCTTGGCAGGGGGCAGGCCAGATACGCAGTATTTT. This chain joins TRBV5-1 and TRBJ2-3; 8 nucleotides match TRBD1. CDR3 size: 15 residues. Germline CDR1 and CDR2: SGHRS and YFSETQ. The V gene end was trimmed by 0 bases and the J gene end by 4 bases; junction bases not matched to a gene: 4.

This clonotype was counted a few times. The chain carries TRBV6-2 or TRBV6-3 and TRBJ2-7, with D possibly being TRBD2 (5 bases). Per germline, CDR1 MNHEY and CDR2 SVGEGT. CDR3 size: 15 residues. With 4 bases removed from V and 0 bases from J, the gap between germline ends came to 13 bases. CDR3: CASSSWESSSYEQYF. The CDR3 DNA reads as TGTGCCAGCAGTTCTTGGGAGTCGAGCTCCTACGAGCAGTACTTC.

The chain employs TRBV29-1 and TRBJ2-7; D gene uncertain. CDR3 length equals 13 residues. V lost 1 base and J lost 7, with 14 bases in between. Looked up from germline, CDR1 is SQVTM and CDR2 is ANQGSEA. The CDR3 reads CSVEVTFRGEQYF. In DNA, the CDR3 is TGCAGCGTTGAAGTGACATTTAGAGGAGAGCAGTACTTC.

The CDR3 DNA follows: TGTGCCAATTCAGGGGGCACAGATACGCAGTATTTT. Translating it yields CANSGGTDTQYF. The rearrangement joins TRBV12-3 or TRBV12-4 to TRBJ2-3; possibly TRBD1 for D (6 bases). The CDR3 consists of 12 residues. Trimming removed 10 bases at V and 1 base at J, with 9 bases between.

This clonotype was observed at least ten times. The chain couples TRBV28 to TRBJ2-1; no definite D call. V was pared by 3 bases and J by 7 bases, with 13 bases between. The CDR3 spans 14 residues. From germline, CDR1 is MDHEN and CDR2 SYDVKM. In DNA, the CDR3 is TGTGCCAGCAGTTTGACCCTTTACCAAAATGAGCAGTTCTTC. This translates into CASSLTLYQNEQFF. The complete variable domain, with remaining parts taken from reference TRBV28 and TRBJ2-1, reads DVKVTQSSRYLVKRTGEKVFLECVQDMDHENMFWYRQDPGLGLRLIYFSYDVKMKEKGDIPEGYSVSREKKERFSLILESASTNQTSMYLCASSLTLYQNEQFFGPGTRLTVL.

This clonotype appeared a few times. This chain joins TRBV20-1 and TRBJ2-1; D unresolved. V lost 2 bases and J 5 bases, leaving 4 bases between the germline ends. Germline values: CDR1 DFQATT, CDR2 SNEGSKA (reference sequence). The CDR3 spans 11 residues. The CDR3 is CSARPNNEQFF. The CDR3, as DNA: TGCAGTGCTAGACCTAACAATGAGCAGTTCTTC.